Listed below are T cell receptor beta chains from one sample, sequenced in a study of identical twins. TCRdb redid the calling of the 5' RACE reads with MiXCR, one entry per CDR3 protein. The table has approximately 690,000 distinct CDR3 sequences, less than 7% seen once. Sequenced: naive T cells sorted from blood. The receptor set was obtained from a man in his late teens or twenties in good health. CDR3s include the opening cysteine and the closing phenylalanine or tryptophan. The order of the fields is clone size, V gene, D gene, CDR3 length, J gene, CDR3 DNA, CDR3 protein. D genes are given only for firm matches. Size is stated for part of the rows, as once, few or many counts, or as a class when the clone is expanded.

abundance: many; v_gene: TRBV20-1; d_gene: TRBD1; len: 13; j_gene: TRBJ2-7; CDR3nt: TGCAGTGCGTACCTGACAGGGGCCCACGAGCAGTACTTC; CDR3aa: CSAYLTGAHEQYF
abundance: -; v_gene: TRBV7-2; d_gene: TRBD1; len: 16; j_gene: TRBJ2-1; CDR3nt: TGTGCCAGCAGCTTAGCCCCGGGACAGGGTACCCATGAGCAGTTCTTC; CDR3aa: CASSLAPGQGTHEQFF
abundance: -; v_gene: TRBV4-3; d_gene: -; len: 14; j_gene: TRBJ1-2; CDR3nt: TGCGCCAGCAGCCAGGATTCGGCCGACTATGGCTACACCTTC; CDR3aa: CASSQDSADYGYTF
abundance: many; v_gene: TRBV12-3/TRBV12-4; d_gene: -; len: 15; j_gene: TRBJ2-3; CDR3nt: TGTGCCAGCAGTCCCAAGGGACCGAGCACAGATACGCAGTATTTT; CDR3aa: CASSPKGPSTDTQYF
abundance: few; v_gene: TRBV7-8; d_gene: TRBD2; len: 19; j_gene: TRBJ2-1; CDR3nt: TGTGCCAGCAGCTTATTGTCACTAGCGGGAGTTAACTCCTACAATGAGCAGTTCTTC; CDR3aa: CASSLLSLAGVNSYNEQFF
abundance: -; v_gene: TRBV3-1; d_gene: TRBD2; len: 16; j_gene: TRBJ2-1; CDR3nt: TGTGCCAGCAGCCAGCCCGGGACTAGCGGGAGTGATGAGCAGTTCTTC; CDR3aa: CASSQPGTSGSDEQFF
abundance: few; v_gene: TRBV20-1; d_gene: -; len: 13; j_gene: TRBJ2-5; CDR3nt: TGCAGTGCTAGAGTGACAGCCCAAGAGACCCAGTACTTC; CDR3aa: CSARVTAQETQYF
abundance: few; v_gene: TRBV30; d_gene: TRBD2; len: 16; j_gene: TRBJ2-3; CDR3nt: TGTGCCTGGAAGGGAAATAGCGGGGACCCCCCGAATACGCAGTATTTT; CDR3aa: CAWKGNSGDPPNTQYF
abundance: -; v_gene: TRBV15; d_gene: -; len: 15; j_gene: TRBJ1-4; CDR3nt: TGTGCCACCAGCAGAGAAGGGGGGACTAATGAAAAACTGTTTTTT; CDR3aa: CATSREGGTNEKLFF
abundance: -; v_gene: TRBV7-3; d_gene: TRBD1; len: 14; j_gene: TRBJ2-1; CDR3nt: TGTGCCAGCAGCCGGGACAGGGGGGATTCTGAGCAGTTCTTC; CDR3aa: CASSRDRGDSEQFF
abundance: few; v_gene: TRBV6-2/TRBV6-3; d_gene: -; len: 16; j_gene: TRBJ2-7; CDR3nt: TGTGCCAGCAGTTTTATCGACAGGTTCTTCGGCAACGAGCAGTACTTC; CDR3aa: CASSFIDRFFGNEQYF
abundance: -; v_gene: TRBV12-3/TRBV12-4; d_gene: -; len: 12; j_gene: TRBJ2-1; CDR3nt: TGTGCCAGCACCAACATCCCCTATGAGCAGTTCTTC; CDR3aa: CASTNIPYEQFF
abundance: -; v_gene: TRBV2; d_gene: TRBD2; len: 16; j_gene: TRBJ2-3; CDR3nt: TGTGCCAGCAGTATAGGGAGCGGGAGAGGCACAGATACGCAGTATTTT; CDR3aa: CASSIGSGRGTDTQYF
abundance: few; v_gene: TRBV27; d_gene: -; len: 15; j_gene: TRBJ2-4; CDR3nt: TGTGCCAGCAGTTTAGTCTCGGGGAACAAAAACATTCAGTACTTC; CDR3aa: CASSLVSGNKNIQYF
abundance: many; v_gene: TRBV6-1; d_gene: -; len: 14; j_gene: TRBJ1-1; CDR3nt: TGTGCCAGCACCCCCTTTGGGGGGAACACTGAAGCTTTCTTT; CDR3aa: CASTPFGGNTEAFF
abundance: many; v_gene: TRBV15; d_gene: TRBD2; len: 16; j_gene: TRBJ2-3; CDR3nt: TGTGCCACCAGCAGAGAACAGCGGGAGGTGACAGATACGCAGTATTTT; CDR3aa: CATSREQREVTDTQYF
abundance: -; v_gene: TRBV12-3/TRBV12-4; d_gene: -; len: 16; j_gene: TRBJ1-3; CDR3nt: TGTGCCAGCAGTACCCAGAGGTTGGGCTCTGGAAACACCATATATTTT; CDR3aa: CASSTQRLGSGNTIYF
abundance: -; v_gene: TRBV2; d_gene: TRBD1; len: 14; j_gene: TRBJ1-1; CDR3nt: TGTGCCAGCAGTGCCGGAATGGACAGGGGGAGAGCTTTCTTT; CDR3aa: CASSAGMDRGRAFF
abundance: few; v_gene: TRBV5-1; d_gene: -; len: 15; j_gene: TRBJ1-1; CDR3nt: TGCGCCAGCAGGGACCCGGCAGGGGTGTACACTGAAGCTTTCTTT; CDR3aa: CASRDPAGVYTEAFF
abundance: many; v_gene: TRBV20-1; d_gene: -; len: 13; j_gene: TRBJ2-5; CDR3nt: TGCAGTGCTAAGTGGCAGACACGGGAGACCCAGTACTTC; CDR3aa: CSAKWQTRETQYF
abundance: many; v_gene: TRBV12-3/TRBV12-4; d_gene: -; len: 12; j_gene: TRBJ2-3; CDR3nt: TGTGCCAGCAGTTTTAAGGCCTCTTCGCAGTATTTT; CDR3aa: CASSFKASSQYF
abundance: -; v_gene: TRBV3-1; d_gene: TRBD1; len: 16; j_gene: TRBJ2-6; CDR3nt: TGTGCCAGCAGCTCTCGGACAGGGAATGGGGCCAACGTCCTGACTTTC; CDR3aa: CASSSRTGNGANVLTF
abundance: many; v_gene: TRBV5-1; d_gene: -; len: 15; j_gene: TRBJ1-2; CDR3nt: TGCGCCAGCAGCTTGGACCCAGGGGCTAACTATGGCTACACCTTC; CDR3aa: CASSLDPGANYGYTF
abundance: few; v_gene: TRBV25-1; d_gene: -; len: 15; j_gene: TRBJ2-1; CDR3nt: TGTGCCAGCAGGGGTCTGGGGGCCTCCTACAATGAGCAGTTCTTC; CDR3aa: CASRGLGASYNEQFF
abundance: many; v_gene: TRBV7-9; d_gene: -; len: 13; j_gene: TRBJ2-1; CDR3nt: TGTGCCAGCAGCTTTCGAGGGGACAATGAGCAGTTCTTC; CDR3aa: CASSFRGDNEQFF
abundance: few; v_gene: TRBV10-3; d_gene: TRBD2; len: 15; j_gene: TRBJ2-5; CDR3nt: TGTGCCATCAGTCCCCGGGCCGCGGGAGGAGAGACCCAGTACTTC; CDR3aa: CAISPRAAGGETQYF